Included here is one T cell receptor beta chain sequence, with context. These data belong to a study of blood T cell repertoires in COVID-19. Looking at the study overall: In each case, the material was cDNA or gDNA derived from T cells, B-cell-depleted T cells, or PBMCs.

CDR3 length equals 15 residues. Deletions cut 1 base from V and 2 bases from J, with 9 bases between. The V gene's germline CDR1 is SNHLY and CDR2 FYNNEI. Enrollees, about 18 to 95 years old, lived in 24 US areas. The study assigned cohorts using participant-reported clinical history. Sequenced by immunoSEQ multiplex PCR; TCRdb stores in-frame clones only, minus some. Of approximately 440,000 clones in the sample, 90% are singletons; the top ten hold about 0.57%. Sequenced material: PBMCs or T cells enriched from blood (not recorded which). This chain connects TRBV2 to TRBJ1-3; D gene unclear. This TCR was recovered from a man aged 18 to 30 who had recovered from COVID-19. The CDR3 region has the DNA TGTGCCAGCAGTGAAGTTGAGAGGACTGGAAACACCATATATTTT. Its protein product is CASSEVERTGNTIYF. The whole variable domain, filled in from reference TRBV2 and TRBJ1-3, reads EPEVTQTPSHQVTQMGQEVILRCVPISNHLYFYWYRQILGQKVEFLVSFYNNEISEKSEIFDDQFSVERPDGSNFTLKIRSTKLEDSAMYFCASSEVERTGNTIYFGEGSWLTVV.